This T cell receptor (beta chain) stems from a study of OX40 agonist ivuxolimab in advanced cancers. Overall study context: Administration of intravenous ivuxolimab to patients occurred every 2 weeks at 0.01 to 10 mg/kg. From roughly 20 to 90 years was the age range, with a mean of around 54 years, and roughly 80% were male. Findings and caveats of the study: By week 6 at 0.1 to 3.0 mg/kg, blood CD4+ and CD8+ T cells had expanded clonally.

Clones were read by immunoSEQ multiplex PCR, and TCRdb kept only the in-frame ones, dropping some. The table records approximately 82,000 clones, 85% of them present only once. On this clone itself: Its specificity is not known.

The CDR3 length is 15 residues. The ends were cut back, 4 bases at V and 5 bases at J, with 15 bases in the middle. Looked up from germline, CDR1 is SGHRS and CDR2 is YFSETQ. Source: CD4+ or CD8+ T cells sorted from blood, taken in a trial of the OX40 agonist ivuxolimab. This sequence originates from an adult with an advanced solid tumor such as melanoma, head and neck, liver or kidney cancer. The chain carries TRBV5-1 and TRBJ1-4; a possible D gene is TRBD1 (5 bases). The CDR3 DNA sequence: TGCGCCAGCAGCCCCCTCGACGGGGGGAATGAAAAACTGTTTTTT. Translating it yields CASSPLDGGNEKLFF.